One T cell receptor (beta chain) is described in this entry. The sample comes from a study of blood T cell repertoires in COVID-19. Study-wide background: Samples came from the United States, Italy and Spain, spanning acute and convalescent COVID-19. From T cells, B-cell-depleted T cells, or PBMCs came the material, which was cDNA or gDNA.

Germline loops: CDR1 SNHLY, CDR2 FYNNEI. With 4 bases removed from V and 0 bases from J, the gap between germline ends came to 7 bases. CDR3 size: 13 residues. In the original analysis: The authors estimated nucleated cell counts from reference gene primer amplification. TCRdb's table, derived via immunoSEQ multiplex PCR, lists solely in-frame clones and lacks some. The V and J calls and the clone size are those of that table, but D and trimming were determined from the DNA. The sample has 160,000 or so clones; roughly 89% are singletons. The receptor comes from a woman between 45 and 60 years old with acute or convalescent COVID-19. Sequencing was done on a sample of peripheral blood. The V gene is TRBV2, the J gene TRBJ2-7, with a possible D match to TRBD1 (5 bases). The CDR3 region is CASSGTGSYEQYF. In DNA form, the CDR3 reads TGTGCCAGCAGTGGAACAGGCTCCTACGAGCAGTACTTC.